Listed here are 25 T cell receptor beta chains from one sample, sequenced in a study of vaccination and CD4 T cells after COVID-19 (dated 2022 in TCRdb). Their cognate antigens are unknown. The treatment or condition label, as the study defines it: approximately nine-day PBMC culture with coronavirus spike peptide pools or control peptides (ViraFEST assay). CD4+ T cells from unexposed donors were collected before the COVID-19 pandemic (2011-2018). The method behind the library was PCR. TCRdb shows the sequencer as Illumina iSeq 100. DNA from cultured CD4+ T cells was subjected to TCR sequencing with the Oncomine TCR Beta short-read assay at the Johns Hopkins FTIC core. TCRdb handled the public reads itself, with Q25 trimming in fastp and clone calling in MiXCR, and kept productive beta chains. Rows with one shared CDR3 protein collapse into an entry with the most common genes and DNA. The sample records several thousand distinct CDR3 sequences, roughly two fifths of which are singletons. The leading ten clones occupy under 40% of the sample.

The sample taken for sequencing was CD4+ T cells from blood, cultured in vitro. These receptors originate from a human donor in good health.

This clonotype was detected only a few times. The rearrangement joins TRBV23-1 to TRBJ1-1, with a weak D call TRBD1 (5 bases). TRBV23-1 is an ORF for which the function is uncertain. V was cut by 8 bases and J by 0 bases, with 13 bases left in between. CDR3 length: 14 residues. The CDR3 loop is CASPTRDLNTEAFF. CDR3 nucleotides: TGCGCCAGCCCGACGAGGGACCTGAACACTGAAGCTTTCTTT.

V is TRBV7-9 and J is TRBJ1-1, with D maybe TRBD1 (6 bases). This CDR3 has 14 amino acids. Germline values: CDR1 SEHNR, CDR2 FQNEAQ (reference sequence). Trimming removed 2 bases from V and 8 bases from J, with 15 bases in between. CDR3 sequence (DNA): TGTGCCAGCAGCTTAATAGGGGGTGAAGAAGAAGCTTTCTTT. As protein: CASSLIGGEEEAFF.

This clonotype was picked up a small number of times. J is TRBJ1-1 and V is TRBV12-3 or TRBV12-4, with D possibly matching TRBD1 (5 bases). The germline V and J ends were trimmed by 6 bases and 2 bases, with 10 bases remaining between them. This CDR3 is 13 amino acids long. This CDR3 is CASSKQGNTEAFF. The CDR3 DNA sequence: TGTGCCAGCAGCAAGCAGGGAAACACTGAAGCTTTCTTT.

This clonotype was seen a single time. The chain employs TRBV20-1 and TRBJ2-7; 12 nucleotides match TRBD2. This CDR3 region has 12 residues. Germline assignment: CDR1 DFQATT and CDR2 SNEGSKA (reference sequence). The ends lost 8 bases at V and 5 bases at J; junction bases unmatched: 4. The CDR3 sequence: CSLGTSGHEQYF. As DNA, the CDR3 is TGCAGTCTCGGGACTAGCGGGCACGAGCAGTACTTC.

This sequence joins TRBV6-5 and TRBJ1-2; TRBD1 is a possible D gene (5 bases). The V end lost 2 bases, the J end lost 4 bases, and 14 bases lay between the germline ends. This CDR3 has 15 amino acids. Germline V gene data show CDR1 as MNHEY and CDR2 as SVGAGI. The CDR3 reads CASSYTQQGLYGYTF. The CDR3 coding sequence is TGTGCCAGCAGTTACACACAGCAGGGCCTCTATGGCTACACCTTC.

This clonotype was observed a few times. This sequence joins TRBV27 and TRBJ1-1; D is ambiguous. The CDR3 length is 13 residues. Trimming cost V 5 bases and J 5 bases, with 12 bases left between them. The germline V gene encodes CDR1 MNHEY and CDR2 SMNVEV (reference sequence). The CDR3 sequence is CASSTGRSTEAFF. CDR3 DNA: TGTGCCAGCAGTACCGGGCGGTCGACTGAAGCTTTCTTT.

This clonotype occurred once. The chain couples TRBV11-1 to TRBJ2-5; unclear D gene. Trimming removed 1 base from V and 5 bases from J, with 8 bases in between. CDR1 is SGHAT and CDR2 is FQDESV in the germline V gene (reference sequence). The CDR3 has 13 residues. CDR3 in DNA: TGTGCCAGCAGCTTAGGGCTGCGCGAGACCCAGTACTTC. It encodes CASSLGLRETQYF.

V gene TRBV7-8 combines with J gene TRBJ2-2; 10 bases are shared with TRBD2. Germline V gene lookup returns CDR1 SGHVS and CDR2 FQNEAQ. Trimming cost V 3 bases and J 3 bases; bases outside gene matches: 1. The CDR3 has 15 residues. The CDR3 DNA is TGTGCCAGCAGCTTCAGCGGGGGGGACACCGGGGAGCTGTTTTTT. This sequence encodes CASSFSGGDTGELFF.

This clonotype was counted a few times. The rearrangement uses TRBV6-5 and TRBJ2-7; D perhaps matches TRBD2 (5 bases). V was cut by 4 bases and J by 3 bases, with 10 bases left in between. The CDR3 covers 13 residues. The germline V gene encodes CDR1 MNHEY and CDR2 SVGAGI. CDR3: CASSFPGNYEQYF. The CDR3 region has the DNA TGTGCCAGCAGTTTTCCGGGAAACTACGAGCAGTACTTC.

A few counts support this clonotype. This rearrangement joins TRBV23-1 to TRBJ2-3, with D possibly TRBD2 on 5 matching bases. Being an ORF, TRBV23-1 has a function that is uncertain. The V and J ends lost 4 bases and 5 bases respectively, with 13 bases between them. The CDR3 has 14 residues. The CDR3 DNA follows: TGCGCCAGCAGTCGACATCACCGGGGAGATACGCAGTATTTT. Its protein is CASSRHHRGDTQYF.

The V and J genes are TRBV2 and TRBJ2-5; D possibly matches TRBD1 or TRBD2 (5 bases each). CDR1 is SNHLY, CDR2 FYNNEI, per germline. This CDR3 has 14 amino acids. Trimming took off 7 bases at V and 1 base at J, with 13 bases between the two ends. CDR3 sequence (DNA): TGTGCCAGCAACACCGTCGGGGCCCAAGAGACCCAGTACTTC. It encodes CASNTVGAQETQYF.

This clonotype was counted a few times. The V gene is TRBV15, the J gene TRBJ1-2; no clear D gene. The CDR3 spans 12 residues. V lost 0 bases and J lost 8, with 7 bases in between. Germline values: CDR1 LNHNV, CDR2 YYDKDF (reference sequence). CDR3 amino acids: CATSRDWWGYTF. The DNA of the CDR3 is TGTGCCACCAGCAGAGATTGGTGGGGCTACACCTTC. Using reference TRBV15 and TRBJ1-2 for the parts outside the CDR3, the full variable domain is DAMVIQNPRYQVTQFGKPVTLSCSQTLNHNVMYWYQQKSSQAPKLLFHYYDKDFNNEADTPDNFQSRRPNTSFCFLDIRSPGLGDTAMYLCATSRDWWGYTFGSGTRLTVV.

The rearrangement links TRBV9 to TRBJ2-5, with 13 bases fitting TRBD2. In germline, CDR1 is SGDLS, CDR2 YYNGEE. Trimming took 0 bases from V and 4 from J; bases not matched to a gene: 0. This CDR3 comprises 15 residues. The CDR3 nucleotides are TGTGCCAGCAGCGTAGGGACTAGCGGGGGAGAGACCCAGTACTTC. Encoded protein: CASSVGTSGGETQYF.

This chain joins TRBV7-9 and TRBJ1-1; D not certain. The CDR3 extends over 12 amino acids. From germline, CDR1 is SEHNR and CDR2 FQNEAQ (reference sequence). V lost 8 bases to trimming and J lost 4 bases, with 11 bases between them. DNA of the CDR3: TGTGCCAGCGAAGGTATTGGCACTGAAGCTTTCTTT. This gives the protein CASEGIGTEAFF.

J is TRBJ1-5 and V is TRBV4-1, with 7 bases fitting TRBD1. The CDR3 length is 15 residues. V was pared by 4 bases and J by 1 base, with 4 bases of the junction left unmatched. The V gene's germline CDR1 is MGHRA and CDR2 YSYEKL. CDR3 region: CASSPTGVSNQPQHF. In DNA form, the CDR3 reads TGCGCCAGCAGCCCAACAGGGGTGAGCAATCAGCCCCAGCATTTT.

V and J are TRBV10-2 and TRBJ2-3; 11 bases line up with TRBD2. CDR3 size: 15 residues. J lost 2 bases, V lost 4 bases, and 2 bases had no gene match. Germline CDR1 WSHSY, CDR2 SAAADI. In nucleotides, the CDR3 is TGCGCCAGCAGTGGACTAGCGGGGCTCACAGATACGCAGTATTTT. It encodes CASSGLAGLTDTQYF.

This clonotype was counted a few times. This chain joins TRBV20-1 and TRBJ1-6; D may be TRBD1 (5 bases). Germline values: CDR1 DFQATT, CDR2 SNEGSKA (reference sequence). V was shortened by 5 bases and J by 9 bases, with 17 bases between the two germline ends. This CDR3 is built from 14 residues. CDR3 sequence (DNA): TGCAGTGCTCCACCGGGGCTGTCCGGTTCACCCCTCCACTTT. Amino acids: CSAPPGLSGSPLHF.

The table lists this clonotype with a few counts. The chain carries TRBV6-1 and TRBJ1-6; D not certain. Trimming took off 2 bases at V and 1 base at J, with 6 bases between the two ends. The CDR3 covers 15 residues. The germline V gene has CDR1 MNHNS and CDR2 SASEGT. CDR3 protein: CASSEPGSYNSPLHF. The CDR3 DNA is TGTGCCAGCAGTGAACCAGGTTCCTATAATTCACCCCTCCACTTT.

CDR3 protein: CASSNPDLLGLDQPQHF. CDR3 bases: TGTGCCAGTAGTAACCCGGACCTCCTCGGGCTAGATCAGCCCCAGCATTTT. The V call is TRBV19, the J call TRBJ1-5; D is unclear. CDR3 length: 17 residues. V was cut by 4 bases and J by 5 bases, with 21 bases left in between. Germline values: CDR1 LNHDA, CDR2 SQIVND (reference sequence).

The chain combines TRBV7-9 with TRBJ2-3; maybe TRBD2 (5 bases). CDR1 is SEHNR, CDR2 FQNEAQ, per germline (reference sequence). The V and J ends lost 1 base and 8 bases respectively, with 13 bases between them. The CDR3 runs 14 residues. Here the CDR3 reads CASSLEGGQRTQYF. The CDR3 DNA follows: TGTGCCAGCAGCTTAGAGGGCGGGCAGCGTACGCAGTATTTT.

The V and J genes are TRBV18 and TRBJ1-2, with unresolved D. Germline CDR1 reads KGHSH; CDR2 reads LQKENI. Trimming took 7 bases from V and 2 from J, leaving 11 bases between them. This CDR3 region has 13 residues. Here the CDR3 reads CASLREGNYGYTF. CDR3 coding DNA: TGTGCCAGCTTGAGGGAGGGCAACTATGGCTACACCTTC.

The CDR3: CASSEGSTGELFF. CDR3 bases: TGTGCCAGCAGTGAAGGGTCCACCGGGGAGCTGTTTTTT. The chain joins TRBV6-4 to TRBJ2-2; D gene ambiguous. The CDR3 has 13 amino acids. V dropped 3 bases and J dropped 4 bases, with 6 bases sitting between them. CDR1 and CDR2 (germline): MRHNA, SNTAGT.

V usage is TRBV7-9 and J usage is TRBJ1-4, with D perhaps matching TRBD1 (6 bases). Germline V lookup: CDR1 SEHNR, CDR2 FQNEAQ (reference sequence). The V end lost 5 bases, the J end lost 5 bases, and 9 bases lay between the germline ends. CDR3 length: 13 residues. CDR3 sequence (DNA): TGTGCCAGCAGCGCGACAGGCAATGAAAAACTGTTTTTT. Encoded protein: CASSATGNEKLFF.

The chain combines TRBV6-5 with TRBJ1-1, with 8 bases lining up with TRBD1. The CDR3 consists of 14 residues. Germline V gene data show CDR1 as MNHEY and CDR2 as SVGAGI. The J segment lost 1 base and the V segment lost 2 bases, leaving 0 bases of the junction unmatched. The CDR3 is CASSYGQGNTEAFF. For the CDR3, the DNA is TGTGCCAGCAGTTACGGACAGGGGAACACTGAAGCTTTCTTT.

V gene TRBV30 combines with J gene TRBJ1-2; D is perhaps TRBD1 (6 bases). The CDR3 consists of 15 residues. Deletions cut 1 base from V and 1 base from J, with 13 bases between. From germline, CDR1 is GTSNPN and CDR2 SVGIG (reference sequence). The CDR3 nucleotides read TGTGCCTGGAGTGGGACAGCCGATTATAACTATGGCTACACCTTC. It encodes CAWSGTADYNYGYTF.